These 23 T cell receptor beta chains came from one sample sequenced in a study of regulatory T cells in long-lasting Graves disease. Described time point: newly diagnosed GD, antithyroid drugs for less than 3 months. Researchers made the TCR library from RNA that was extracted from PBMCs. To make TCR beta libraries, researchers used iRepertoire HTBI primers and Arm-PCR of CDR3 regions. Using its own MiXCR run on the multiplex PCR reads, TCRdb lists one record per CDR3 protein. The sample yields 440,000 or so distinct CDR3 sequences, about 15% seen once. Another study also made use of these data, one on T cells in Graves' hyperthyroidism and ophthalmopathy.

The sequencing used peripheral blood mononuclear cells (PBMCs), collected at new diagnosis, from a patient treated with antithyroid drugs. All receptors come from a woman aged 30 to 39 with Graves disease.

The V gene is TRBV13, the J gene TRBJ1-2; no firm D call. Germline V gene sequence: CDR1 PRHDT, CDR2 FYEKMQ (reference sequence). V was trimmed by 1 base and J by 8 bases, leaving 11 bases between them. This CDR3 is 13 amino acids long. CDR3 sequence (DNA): TGTGCCAGCAGCTTAGAGGATTTCGAGGGCTACACCTTC. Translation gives CASSLEDFEGYTF.

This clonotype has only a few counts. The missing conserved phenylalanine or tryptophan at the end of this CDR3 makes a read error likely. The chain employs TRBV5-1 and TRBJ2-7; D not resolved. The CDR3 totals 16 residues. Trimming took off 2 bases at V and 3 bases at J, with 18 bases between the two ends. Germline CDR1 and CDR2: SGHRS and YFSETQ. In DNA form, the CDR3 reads TGCGCCAGCAGCTTTCAAGCTACCAACCGCCTCTACGAGCAGTACTCC. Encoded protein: CASSFQATNRLYEQYS.

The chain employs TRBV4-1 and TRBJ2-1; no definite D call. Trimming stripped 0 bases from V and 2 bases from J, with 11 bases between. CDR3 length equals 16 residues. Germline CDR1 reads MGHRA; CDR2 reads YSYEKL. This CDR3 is CASSQENRSPYNEQFF. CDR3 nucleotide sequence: TGCGCCAGCAGCCAAGAGAATAGGAGTCCCTACAATGAGCAGTTCTTC.

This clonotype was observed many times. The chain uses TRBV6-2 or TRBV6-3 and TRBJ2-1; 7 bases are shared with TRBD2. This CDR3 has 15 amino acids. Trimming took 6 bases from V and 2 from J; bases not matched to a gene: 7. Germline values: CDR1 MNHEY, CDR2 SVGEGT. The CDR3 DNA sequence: TGTGCCAGCAGCCTGATGGGAGGGCCCTACAATGAGCAGTTCTTC. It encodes CASSLMGGPYNEQFF.

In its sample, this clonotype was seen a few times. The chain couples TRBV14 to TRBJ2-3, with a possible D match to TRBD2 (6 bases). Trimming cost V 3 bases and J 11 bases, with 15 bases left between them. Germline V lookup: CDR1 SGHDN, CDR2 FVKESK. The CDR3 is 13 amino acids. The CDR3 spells CASSHWDCMKQYF. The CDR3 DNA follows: TGTGCCAGCAGCCATTGGGACTGTATGAAGCAGTATTTT.

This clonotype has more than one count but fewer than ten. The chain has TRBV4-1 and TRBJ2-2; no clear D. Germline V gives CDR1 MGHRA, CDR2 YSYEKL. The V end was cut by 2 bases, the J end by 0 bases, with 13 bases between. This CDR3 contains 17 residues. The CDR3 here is CASSQPPRLSNTGELFF. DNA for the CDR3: TGCGCCAGCAGCCAACCTCCTCGGCTTTCGAACACCGGGGAGCTGTTTTTT.

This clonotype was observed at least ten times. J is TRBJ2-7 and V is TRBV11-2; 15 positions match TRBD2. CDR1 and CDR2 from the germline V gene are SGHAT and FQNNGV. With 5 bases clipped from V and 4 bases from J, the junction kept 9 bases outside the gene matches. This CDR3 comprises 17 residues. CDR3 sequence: CASSKGLAGGFTYEQYF. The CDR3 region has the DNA TGTGCCAGCAGCAAGGGACTAGCGGGAGGCTTTACTTACGAGCAGTACTTC.

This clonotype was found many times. CDR3 nucleotides: TGTGCCAGCAGTTACTCGGGCGGCCCCACAGATACGCAGTATTTT. This gives the protein CASSYSGGPTDTQYF. This chain joins TRBV6-2 or TRBV6-3 and TRBJ2-3; unclear D gene. Between the trimmed V and J ends, which lost 0 bases and 2 bases, there was a span of 9 bases. Per germline, CDR1 MNHEY and CDR2 SVGEGT. The CDR3 has 15 amino acids.

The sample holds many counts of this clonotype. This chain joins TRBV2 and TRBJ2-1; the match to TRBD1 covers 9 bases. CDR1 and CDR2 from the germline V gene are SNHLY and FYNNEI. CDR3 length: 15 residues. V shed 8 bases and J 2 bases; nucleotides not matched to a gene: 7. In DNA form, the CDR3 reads TGTGCCAGCCCAACCGACAGGGGGGCCTACAATGAGCAGTTCTTC. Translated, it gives CASPTDRGAYNEQFF.

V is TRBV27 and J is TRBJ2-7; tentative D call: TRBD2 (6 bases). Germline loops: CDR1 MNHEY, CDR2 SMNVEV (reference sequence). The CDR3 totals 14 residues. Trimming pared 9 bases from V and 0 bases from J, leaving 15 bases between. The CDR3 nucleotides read TGTGCCAGTATGCGGGACTGGAGCTCCTACGAGCAGTACTTC. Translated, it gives CASMRDWSSYEQYF.

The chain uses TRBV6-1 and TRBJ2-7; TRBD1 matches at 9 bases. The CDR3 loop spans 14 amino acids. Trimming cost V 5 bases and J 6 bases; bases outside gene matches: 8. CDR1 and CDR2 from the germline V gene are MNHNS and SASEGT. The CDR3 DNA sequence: TGTGCCAGCAGTCAGGGGACAGGGAATGTCGAGCAGTACTTC. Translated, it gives CASSQGTGNVEQYF.

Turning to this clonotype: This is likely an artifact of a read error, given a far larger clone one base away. DNA for the CDR3: TGTGCCAGCAGCCACCGGGGCGGGCCTAGCGAGCAGTACTTC. Translation gives CASSHRGGPSEQYF. V is TRBV11-3 and J is TRBJ2-3; D tentatively reads TRBD1 or TRBD2 (5 bases each). The last part of the DNA fits TRBJ2-7 better; the J call may be wrong. The CDR3 covers 14 residues. Germline CDR1 and CDR2: SGHNT and YENEEA.

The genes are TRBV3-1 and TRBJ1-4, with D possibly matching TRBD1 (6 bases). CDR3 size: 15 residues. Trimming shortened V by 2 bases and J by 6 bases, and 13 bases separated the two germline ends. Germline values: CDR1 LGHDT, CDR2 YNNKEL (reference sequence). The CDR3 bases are TGTGCCAGCAGCCAAATAGGGGGAGGTTATGAAAAACTGTTTTTT. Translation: CASSQIGGGYEKLFF.

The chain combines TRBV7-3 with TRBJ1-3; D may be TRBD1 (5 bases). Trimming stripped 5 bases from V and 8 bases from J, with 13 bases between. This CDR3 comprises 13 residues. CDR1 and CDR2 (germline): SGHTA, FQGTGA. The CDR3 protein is CASSAGPEDTIYF. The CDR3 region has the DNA TGTGCCAGCAGCGCGGGACCCGAAGACACCATATATTTT.

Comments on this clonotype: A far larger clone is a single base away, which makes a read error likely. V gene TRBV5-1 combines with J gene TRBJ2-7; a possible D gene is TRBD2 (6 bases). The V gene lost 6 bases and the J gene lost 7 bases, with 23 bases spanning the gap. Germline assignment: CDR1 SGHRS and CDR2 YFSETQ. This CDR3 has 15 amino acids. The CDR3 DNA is TGCGCCAGCATGACGGCGGGAAGCTCCTACAATGAGCAGTACTTC. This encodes CASMTAGSSYNEQYF.

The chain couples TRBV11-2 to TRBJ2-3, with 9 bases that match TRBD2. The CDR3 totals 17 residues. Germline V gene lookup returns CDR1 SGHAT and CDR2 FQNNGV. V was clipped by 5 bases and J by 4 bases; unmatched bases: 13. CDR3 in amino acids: CASSASTSGNFADTQYF. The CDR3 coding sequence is TGTGCCAGCAGCGCATCGACTAGCGGAAACTTTGCAGATACGCAGTATTTT. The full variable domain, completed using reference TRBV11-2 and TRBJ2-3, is EAGVAQSPRYKIIEKRQSVAFWCNPISGHATLYWYQQILGQGPKLLIQFQNNGVVDDSQLPKDRFSAERLKGVDSTLKIQPAKLEDSAVYLCASSASTSGNFADTQYFGPGTRLTVL.

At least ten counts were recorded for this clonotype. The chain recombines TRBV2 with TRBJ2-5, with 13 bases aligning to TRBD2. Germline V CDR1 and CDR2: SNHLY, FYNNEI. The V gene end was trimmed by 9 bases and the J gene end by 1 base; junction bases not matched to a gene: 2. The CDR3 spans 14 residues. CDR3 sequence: CARGLAGAQETQYF. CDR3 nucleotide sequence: TGTGCCAGAGGACTAGCGGGAGCCCAAGAGACCCAGTACTTC.

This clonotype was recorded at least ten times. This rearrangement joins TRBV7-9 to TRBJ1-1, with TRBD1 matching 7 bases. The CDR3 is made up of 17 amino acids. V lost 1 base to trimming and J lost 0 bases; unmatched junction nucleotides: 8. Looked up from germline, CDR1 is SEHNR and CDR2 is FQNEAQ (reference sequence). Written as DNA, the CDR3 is TGTGCCAGCAGCTTAGGTCCGCGGACAGGTATGAACACTGAAGCTTTCTTT. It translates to CASSLGPRTGMNTEAFF. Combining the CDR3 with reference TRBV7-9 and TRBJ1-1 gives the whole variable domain DTGVSQNPRHKITKRGQNVTFRCDPISEHNRLYWYRQTLGQGPEFLTYFQNEAQLEKSRLLSDRFSAERPKGSFSTLEIQRTEQGDSAMYLCASSLGPRTGMNTEAFFGQGTRLTVV.

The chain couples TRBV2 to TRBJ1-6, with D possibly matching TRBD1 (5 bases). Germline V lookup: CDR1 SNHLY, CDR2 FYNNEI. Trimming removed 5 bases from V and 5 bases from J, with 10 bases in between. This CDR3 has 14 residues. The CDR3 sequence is CASSPGRNNSPLHF. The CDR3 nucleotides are TGTGCCAGCAGTCCGGGACGGAATAATTCACCCCTCCACTTT.

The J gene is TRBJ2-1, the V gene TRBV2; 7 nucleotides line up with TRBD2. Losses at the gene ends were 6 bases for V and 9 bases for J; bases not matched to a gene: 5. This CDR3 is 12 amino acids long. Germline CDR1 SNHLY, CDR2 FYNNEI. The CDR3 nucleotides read TGTGCCAGCAGAGGCGGGAGTACTGAGCAGTTCTTC. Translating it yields CASRGGSTEQFF.

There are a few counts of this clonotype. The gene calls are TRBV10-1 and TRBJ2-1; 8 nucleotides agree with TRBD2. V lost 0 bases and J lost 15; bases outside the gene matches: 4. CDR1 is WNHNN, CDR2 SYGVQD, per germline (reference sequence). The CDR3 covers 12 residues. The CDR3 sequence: CASSESGREVFF. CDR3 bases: TGCGCCAGCAGTGAGTCGGGGCGGGAGGTGTTCTTC.

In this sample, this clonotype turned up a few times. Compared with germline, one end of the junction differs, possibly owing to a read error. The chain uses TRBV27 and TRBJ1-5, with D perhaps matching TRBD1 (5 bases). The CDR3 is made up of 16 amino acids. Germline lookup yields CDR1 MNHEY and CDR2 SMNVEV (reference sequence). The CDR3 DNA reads TGTGCCACCAGTGATTTGTTGTTACACGGGGCGCAGCCCCAGCATTTT. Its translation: CATSDLLLHGAQPQHF.

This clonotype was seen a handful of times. CDR3 nucleotide sequence: TGTGCCAGCAGCCAAGGGGCAGGCGTTCTCTACGAGCAGTACTTC. Residues: CASSQGAGVLYEQYF. The genes are TRBV3-1 and TRBJ2-7; no reliable D call. The CDR3 loop spans 15 amino acids. Germline V gene sequence: CDR1 LGHDT, CDR2 YNNKEL (reference sequence). V was cut by 1 base and J by 3 bases, with 13 bases left in between.